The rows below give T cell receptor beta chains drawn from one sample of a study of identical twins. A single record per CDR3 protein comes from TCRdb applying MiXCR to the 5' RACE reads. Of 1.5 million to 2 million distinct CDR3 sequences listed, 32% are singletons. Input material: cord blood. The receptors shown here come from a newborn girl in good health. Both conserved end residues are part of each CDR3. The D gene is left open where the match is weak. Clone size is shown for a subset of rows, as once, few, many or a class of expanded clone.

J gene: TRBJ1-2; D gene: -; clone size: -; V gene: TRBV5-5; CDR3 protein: CASSLEQAGRGGYTF; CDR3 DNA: TGTGCCAGCAGCTTGGAACAGGCGGGAAGGGGTGGCTACACCTTC
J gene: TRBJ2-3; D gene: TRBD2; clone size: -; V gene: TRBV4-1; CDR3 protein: CASSQGRGGPTDTQYF; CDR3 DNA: TGCGCCAGCAGCCAAGGACGGGGGGGTCCCACAGATACGCAGTATTTT
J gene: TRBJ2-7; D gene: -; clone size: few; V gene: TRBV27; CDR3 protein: CASRGRGQGYYEQYF; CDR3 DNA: TGTGCCAGCAGGGGGCGGGGGCAGGGGTACTACGAGCAGTACTTC
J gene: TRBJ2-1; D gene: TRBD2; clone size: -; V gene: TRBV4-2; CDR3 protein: CASSQSSGTYNEQFF; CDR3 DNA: TGTGCCAGCAGCCAATCTAGCGGGACCTACAATGAGCAGTTCTTC
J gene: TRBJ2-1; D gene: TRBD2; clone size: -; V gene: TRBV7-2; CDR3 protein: CASSCSGTSGYNEQFF; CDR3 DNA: TGTGCCAGCAGCTGTTCCGGGACTAGCGGTTACAATGAGCAGTTCTTC
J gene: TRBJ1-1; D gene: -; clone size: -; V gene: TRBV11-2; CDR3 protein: CASSLDLKGRSEAFF; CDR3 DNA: TGTGCCAGCAGCTTAGATCTAAAGGGACGGAGTGAAGCTTTCTTT
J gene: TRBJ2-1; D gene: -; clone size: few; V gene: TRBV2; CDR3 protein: CASSEEGWNEQFF; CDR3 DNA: TGTGCCAGCAGTGAGGAAGGGTGGAATGAGCAGTTCTTC
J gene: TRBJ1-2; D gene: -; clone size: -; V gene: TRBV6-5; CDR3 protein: CASSYSIGPVYGYTF; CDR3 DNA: TGTGCCAGCAGTTACTCGATCGGGCCCGTCTATGGCTACACCTTC
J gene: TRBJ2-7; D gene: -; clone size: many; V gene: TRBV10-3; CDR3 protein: CAISGAQGTFEQYF; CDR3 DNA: TGTGCCATCAGTGGTGCACAGGGGACTTTCGAGCAGTACTTC
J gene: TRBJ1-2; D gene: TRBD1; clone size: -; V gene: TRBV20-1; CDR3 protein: CSARGHRQGRYGYTF; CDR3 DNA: TGCAGTGCTAGAGGCCACAGACAGGGGCGCTATGGCTACACCTTC
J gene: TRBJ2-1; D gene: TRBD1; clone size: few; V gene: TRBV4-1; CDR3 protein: CASSQGQMPGTYNEQFF; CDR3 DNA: TGCGCCAGCAGCCAGGGACAGATGCCTGGAACCTACAATGAGCAGTTCTTC
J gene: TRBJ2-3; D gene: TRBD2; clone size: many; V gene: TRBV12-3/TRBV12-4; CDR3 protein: CASRIAGSTQYF; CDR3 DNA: TGTGCCAGCAGGATAGCGGGAAGTACGCAGTATTTT
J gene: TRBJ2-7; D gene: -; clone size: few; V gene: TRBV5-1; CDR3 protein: CASSLGGGKTYEQYF; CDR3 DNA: TGCGCCAGCAGCTTGGGAGGGGGAAAGACCTACGAGCAGTACTTC
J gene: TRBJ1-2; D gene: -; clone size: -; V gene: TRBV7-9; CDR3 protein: CASSSGTGGWYGYTF; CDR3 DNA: TGTGCCAGCAGCTCCGGTACCGGGGGCTGGTATGGCTACACCTTC
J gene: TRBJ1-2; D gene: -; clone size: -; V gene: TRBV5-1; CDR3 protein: CASSPHERGQLYGYTF; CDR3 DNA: TGCGCCAGCAGCCCCCACGAACGAGGACAGCTATATGGCTACACCTTC
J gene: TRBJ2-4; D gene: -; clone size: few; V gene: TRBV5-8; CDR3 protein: CASSLGSEWDIQYF; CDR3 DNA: TGTGCCAGCAGCTTGGGTAGCGAATGGGACATTCAGTACTTC
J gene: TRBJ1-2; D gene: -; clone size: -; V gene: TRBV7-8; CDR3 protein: CASSKREFYGYTF; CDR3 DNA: TGTGCCAGCAGCAAAAGAGAATTCTATGGCTACACCTTC
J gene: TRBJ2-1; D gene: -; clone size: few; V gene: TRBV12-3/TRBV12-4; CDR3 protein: CASSFDPVSYNEQFF; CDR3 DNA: TGTGCCAGCAGTTTCGACCCTGTGTCCTACAATGAGCAGTTCTTC
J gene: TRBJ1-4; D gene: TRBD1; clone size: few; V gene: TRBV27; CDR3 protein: CASRRTTGQAPNEKLFF; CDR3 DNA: TGTGCCAGCAGACGAACAACGGGACAGGCCCCTAATGAAAAACTGTTTTTT
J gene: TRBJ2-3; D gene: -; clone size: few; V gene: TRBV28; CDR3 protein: CASRRGLQGTDTQYF; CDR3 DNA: TGTGCCAGCAGGAGGGGCCTCCAGGGCACAGATACGCAGTATTTT
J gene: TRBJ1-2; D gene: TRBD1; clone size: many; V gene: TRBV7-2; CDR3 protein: CASSPGQGEGYTF; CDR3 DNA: TGTGCCAGCAGCCCGGGACAGGGGGAGGGCTACACCTTC
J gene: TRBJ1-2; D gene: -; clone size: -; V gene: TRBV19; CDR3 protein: CASTNREGYTF; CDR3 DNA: TGTGCCAGTACCAACAGGGAGGGCTACACCTTC
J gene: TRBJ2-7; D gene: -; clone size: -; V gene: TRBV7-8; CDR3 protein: CASSLEGTSRSYEQYF; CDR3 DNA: TGTGCCAGCAGCTTAGAGGGTACTAGTAGGTCCTACGAGCAGTACTTC